This T cell receptor (beta chain) was identified during a study of spatial heterogeneity in lung cancer. In its sample, this clonotype was seen a few times. One entry per CDR3 protein results from TCRdb running MiXCR on the 5' RACE reads. The table lists 60,000 to 80,000 distinct CDR3 sequences, about an eighth of them singletons. Documented time point: sample taken at primary tumor resection. Tumor, nontumor lung or frozen PBMC supplied whole RNA that was sequenced unsorted. V shed 7 bases and J shed 0 bases, with 9 bases lying between them. Per the germline V gene, CDR1 is SNHLY and CDR2 is FYNNEI. The CDR3 has 14 amino acids.

The sequence derives from a male donor with early-stage non-small cell lung cancer. The V gene is TRBV2, the J gene TRBJ1-4; D remains ambiguous. The sequenced sample was PBMCs, obtained at surgery. In nucleotides, the CDR3 is TGTGCCAGCATCCGGGCAGCAACTAATGAAAAACTGTTTTTT. Residues: CASIRAATNEKLFF.